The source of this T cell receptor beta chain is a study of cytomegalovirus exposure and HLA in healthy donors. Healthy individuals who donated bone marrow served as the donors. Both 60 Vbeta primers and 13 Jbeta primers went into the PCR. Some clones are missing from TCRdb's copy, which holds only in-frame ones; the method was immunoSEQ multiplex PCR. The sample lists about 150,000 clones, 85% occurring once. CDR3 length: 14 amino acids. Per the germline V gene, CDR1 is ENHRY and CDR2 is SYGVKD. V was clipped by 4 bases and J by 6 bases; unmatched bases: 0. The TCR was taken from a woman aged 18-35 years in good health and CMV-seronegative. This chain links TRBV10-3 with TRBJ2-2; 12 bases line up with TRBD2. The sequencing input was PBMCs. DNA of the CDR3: TGTGCCATCAGTGCTAGCGGGAGGGCCGGGGAGCTGTTTTTT. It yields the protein CAISASGRAGELFF.